This T cell receptor beta chain was captured by sequencing in a study of T cell responses to AZD1222 COVID-19 vaccine. Study observations and caveats: Spike-specific TCR breadth and depth grew following two AZD1222 doses. The CD4 TCRs associated with vaccination extended across spike and predominated at 160-218 and 743-854.

Concerning this clone itself: As yet, its antigen is unknown.

Using immunoSEQ multiplex PCR, the repertoire was profiled, and TCRdb retains in-frame clones only, with some absent. The sample consists of 130,000 to 150,000 clones, roughly four fifths of them appearing once. This sample comprised peripheral blood, obtained on day 0 of MenACWY control vaccination. The clonotype originates from an adult in good health.

The CDR3 here is CASSYSRSQTNGYTF. CDR3 DNA sequence: TGTGCCAGCAGTTACTCGAGGTCGCAGACAAATGGCTACACCTTC. This rearrangement joins TRBV6-5 to TRBJ1-2, with D unclear. V was shortened by 0 bases and J by 6 bases, with 14 bases between the two germline ends. CDR3 length: 15 amino acids. CDR1 and CDR2 from the germline V gene are MNHEY and SVGAGI.